The present T cell receptor (beta chain) was sequenced within a study of cytomegalovirus exposure and HLA in healthy donors. General study results and limits: Per a prior analysis, the majority of TCR beta V segments were productive roughly 87% or roughly 30% of the time. Published work reported that the classifier diagnosed cytomegalovirus status with high specificity and sensitivity.

Worth noting for this clone: What it binds is unknown.

This PCR relied on a set of 60 Vbeta primers and 13 Jbeta primers. The assay was immunoSEQ multiplex PCR, and TCRdb's table has in-frame clones only and misses some. This table has a few hundred thousand clones, approximately 80% appearing once. This CDR3 contains 12 residues. Deletions cut 5 bases from V and 3 bases from J, with 8 bases between. The germline V gene has CDR1 MDHEN and CDR2 SYDVKM. This clonotype originated in a woman in her twenties or thirties in good health and CMV-seronegative. Source material: PBMCs. V usage is TRBV28 and J usage is TRBJ2-7; D remains unclear. CDR3 sequence (DNA): TGTGCCAGCAGTGTTACTAACTACGAGCAGTACTTC. Encoded protein: CASSVTNYEQYF.